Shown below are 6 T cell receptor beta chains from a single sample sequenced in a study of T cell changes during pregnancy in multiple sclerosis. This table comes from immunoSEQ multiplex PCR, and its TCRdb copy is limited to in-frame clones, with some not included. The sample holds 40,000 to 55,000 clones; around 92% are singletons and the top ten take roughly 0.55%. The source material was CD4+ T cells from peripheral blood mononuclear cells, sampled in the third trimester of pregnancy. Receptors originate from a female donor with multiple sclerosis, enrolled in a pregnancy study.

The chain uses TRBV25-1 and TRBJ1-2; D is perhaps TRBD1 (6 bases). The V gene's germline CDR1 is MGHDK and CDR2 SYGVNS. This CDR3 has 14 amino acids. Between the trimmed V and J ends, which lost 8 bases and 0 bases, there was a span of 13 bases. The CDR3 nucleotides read TGTGCCAGCGAAGAATGGACAGCTAACTATGGCTACACCTTC. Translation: CASEEWTANYGYTF.

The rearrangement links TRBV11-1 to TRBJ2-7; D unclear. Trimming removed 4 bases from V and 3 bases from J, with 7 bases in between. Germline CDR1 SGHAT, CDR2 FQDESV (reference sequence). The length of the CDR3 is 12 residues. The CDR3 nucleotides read TGTGCCAGCAGCTCAACAATCTACGAGCAGTACTTC. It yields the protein CASSSTIYEQYF.

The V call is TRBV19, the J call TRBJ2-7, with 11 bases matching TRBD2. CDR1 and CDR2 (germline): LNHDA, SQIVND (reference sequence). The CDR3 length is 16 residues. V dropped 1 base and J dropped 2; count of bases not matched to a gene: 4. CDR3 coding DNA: TGTGCCAGTAGTATAGCCTTGGGACTAGCGGCCTACGAGCAGTACTTC. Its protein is CASSIALGLAAYEQYF.

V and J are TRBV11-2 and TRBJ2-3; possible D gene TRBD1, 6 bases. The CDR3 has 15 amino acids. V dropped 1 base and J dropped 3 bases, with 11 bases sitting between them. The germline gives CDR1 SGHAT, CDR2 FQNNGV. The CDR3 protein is CASSLVRGATDTQYF. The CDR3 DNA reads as TGTGCCAGCAGCTTAGTCAGGGGCGCGACAGATACGCAGTATTTT.

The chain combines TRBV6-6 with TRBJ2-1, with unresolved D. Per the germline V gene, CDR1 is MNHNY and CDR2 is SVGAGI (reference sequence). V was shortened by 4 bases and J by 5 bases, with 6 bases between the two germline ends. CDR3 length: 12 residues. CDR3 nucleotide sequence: TGTGCCAGCAGTTCCTTCGACAATGAGCAGTTCTTC. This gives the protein CASSSFDNEQFF.

This chain's CDR3 is CASSYRGTSGSPDTQYF. The CDR3, as DNA: TGTGCCAGCAGCTACCGGGGGACTAGCGGGAGCCCAGATACGCAGTATTTT. This sequence joins TRBV7-2 and TRBJ2-3; TRBD2 matches 14 bases. The CDR3 has 17 amino acids. CDR1 and CDR2 from the germline V gene are SGHTA and FQGNSA. V gave up 4 bases and J gave up 4 bases; unmatched junction bases: 7.